A selection of T cell receptor beta chains follows, all from one sample in a study of T cell repertoires in cytomegalovirus infection. Via MiXCR, TCRdb re-called the reads, giving one row per CDR3 protein. The sample has approximately 81,000 distinct CDR3 sequences, about 24% seen once. These receptors' antigens are unknown. The sample in question was CD8+ T cells from cultured PBMCs, obtained from culture after CMV antigen stimulation. These receptors were obtained from a human donor in good health (CMV status not recorded). Some clones in this sample may be carry-over from other donors' samples. Each CDR3 is given without its conserved first and last residue. The listing skips clone size in some rows; elsewhere it reads once, few, many or a size class.

size	V	J	CDR3
many	TRBV19	TRBJ2-2	ASSILGQVNTGELF
.	TRBV19	TRBJ2-3	ASSLTGTSLTDTQY
.	TRBV4-3	TRBJ2-7	ASSQDRDRGYEQY
few	TRBV27	TRBJ2-5	ASSPRDWVQETQY
few	TRBV29-1	TRBJ2-7	SPRKGYEQY
few	TRBV28	TRBJ2-5	ASSTGTGVETQY
many	TRBV4-1	TRBJ1-5	ASSQGRGQPQH
many	TRBV4-1	TRBJ2-7	ASSQDTGQLEQY
.	TRBV4-3	TRBJ2-7	ASSQVAGQDYEQY
many	TRBV6-2/TRBV6-3	TRBJ1-1	ASSFPGTGLTEAF
many	TRBV7-2	TRBJ2-2	ASSFGTSGGGELF
many	TRBV11-2	TRBJ1-1	ASSLVTGTNTEAF
.	TRBV30	TRBJ1-1	AWRPQGPTEAF
many	TRBV7-2	TRBJ1-2	ASSPQTGIYGYT
few	TRBV2	TRBJ2-3	ASWTSGRSDTQY
.	TRBV6-2/TRBV6-3	TRBJ1-1	ASSYALRGTEAF
.	TRBV5-1	TRBJ2-6	ASSLPLAGGFLSSGANVLT
many	TRBV12-3/TRBV12-4	TRBJ1-3	ASNLLDGSSGNTIY
few	TRBV6-5	TRBJ1-2	ASSYSAAANYGYT
few	TRBV5-6	TRBJ2-7	ASSFPQGRGHEQY
.	TRBV7-2	TRBJ2-7	ASRGDSGLAEQY
.	TRBV4-1	TRBJ2-1	ASSQEPQGNNEQF
.	TRBV6-5	TRBJ2-7	ASSGNRLSYEQY
many	TRBV9	TRBJ2-5	ASSVGVAQETQY
many	TRBV7-2	TRBJ2-7	ASSLGDRWQY
.	TRBV5-1	TRBJ2-1	ASSFSGNEQF
many	TRBV7-6	TRBJ1-4	ASSVRDRGLDNEKLF
many	TRBV4-3	TRBJ2-7	ASSLASPFGQGMAEQY
few	TRBV14	TRBJ2-7	ASSQESGYPPYEQY
.	TRBV30	TRBJ2-7	AWSADSGEQY
.	TRBV2	TRBJ2-7	ASSEVNYEQY
.	TRBV7-7	TRBJ2-1	ASSLDGQGALLSYNEQF
once	TRBV24-1	TRBJ2-5	ATSDLVAGGGLQETQY
.	TRBV9	TRBJ1-4	ASSGGTGVEEKLF
many	TRBV11-1	TRBJ2-1	ASSSRLAGGPGQF
many	TRBV12-3/TRBV12-4	TRBJ1-5	ASSRKLGTVNQPQH
.	TRBV20-1	TRBJ2-5	SARVEQNQETQY
many	TRBV7-9	TRBJ2-7	ASSSTGAEQY
.	TRBV4-3	TRBJ1-6	ASSPSTLGISPLH
few	TRBV7-9	TRBJ2-1	ASKSGEPYNEQF
few	TRBV19	TRBJ1-1	ASSTQTSRQGAEAF
once	TRBV6-8	TRBJ2-2	ASSVAGELF
.	TRBV12-3/TRBV12-4	TRBJ2-1	ASSSFSGTDEQF
few	TRBV12-3/TRBV12-4	TRBJ2-1	ASSLGAEQF
.	TRBV5-1	TRBJ2-1	ASSLRQGGNEQF
.	TRBV11-2	TRBJ2-5	ASSLDFTAETQY
.	TRBV7-9	TRBJ1-2	ASATGGEWYGYT
.	TRBV6-5	TRBJ2-7	ASGPGQGFFYEQY
few	TRBV27	TRBJ1-4	ASALGEKLF
.	TRBV12-3/TRBV12-4	TRBJ2-3	ASSPLAGGHTDTQY
medium-sized	TRBV27	TRBJ2-3	ASSPQSPTDTQY
.	TRBV2	TRBJ2-7	ASRATGRYEQY
.	TRBV10-1	TRBJ1-2	ASSESLGDGYT
.	TRBV4-1	TRBJ1-1	ASGIGGGVTEAF